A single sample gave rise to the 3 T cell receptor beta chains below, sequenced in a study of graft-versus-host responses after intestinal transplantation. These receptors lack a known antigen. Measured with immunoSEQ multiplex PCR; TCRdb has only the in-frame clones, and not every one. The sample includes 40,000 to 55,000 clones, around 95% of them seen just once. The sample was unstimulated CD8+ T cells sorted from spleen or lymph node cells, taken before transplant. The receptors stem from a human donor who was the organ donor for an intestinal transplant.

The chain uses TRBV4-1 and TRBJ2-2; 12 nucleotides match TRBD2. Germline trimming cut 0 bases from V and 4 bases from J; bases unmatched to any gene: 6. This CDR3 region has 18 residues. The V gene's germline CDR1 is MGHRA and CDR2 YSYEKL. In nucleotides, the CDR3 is TGCGCCAGCAGCCAAGAAACACTAGCGGGGGGCCGCACCGGGGAGCTGTTTTTT. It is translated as CASSQETLAGGRTGELFF.

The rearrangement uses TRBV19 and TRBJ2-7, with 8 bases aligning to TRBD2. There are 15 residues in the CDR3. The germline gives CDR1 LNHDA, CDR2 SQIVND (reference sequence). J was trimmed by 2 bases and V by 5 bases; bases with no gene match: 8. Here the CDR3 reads CASSPRTSLAYEQYF. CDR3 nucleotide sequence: TGTGCCAGTAGTCCCCGGACTAGCTTAGCCTACGAGCAGTACTTC.

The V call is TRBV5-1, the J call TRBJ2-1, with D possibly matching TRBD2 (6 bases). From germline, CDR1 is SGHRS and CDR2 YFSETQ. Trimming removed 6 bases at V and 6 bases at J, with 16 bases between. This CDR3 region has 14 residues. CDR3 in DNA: TGCGCCAGCACGGACGGGGGAGTAGGCAATGAGCAGTTCTTC. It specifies CASTDGGVGNEQFF.